Shown below are 22 T cell receptor beta chains from a single sample sequenced in a study of blood T cell repertoires in COVID-19 (TCRdb year 2020). The library was prepared using the immunoSEQ multiplex PCR assay. Held by TCRdb, this immuneACCESS table contains in-frame sequences only and omits some clones. Under half of the omission traces to an unresolved V gene where checked; the cause of the rest is unknown. The sample table shows 150,000 to 200,000 clones, and about four fifths are seen once. The top ten hold 6% to 8% of the sample. The specimen sequenced was peripheral blood. The receptors here all came from a woman between 65 and 79 years old with COVID-19, enrolled during active disease.

This clone showed up just once. This CDR3 is CATSDLLGRGTDTQYF. The CDR3 nucleotides read TGTGCCACCAGTGATTTACTCGGTCGGGGCACAGATACGCAGTATTTT. The chain combines TRBV24-1 with TRBJ2-3; D not certain. CDR3 length equals 16 residues. CDR1 is KGHDR and CDR2 is SFDVKD in the germline V gene. Trimming pared 1 base from V and 1 base from J, leaving 11 bases between.

The genes are TRBV9 and TRBJ2-5; possibly TRBD2 for D (5 bases). This CDR3 has 15 residues. CDR1 SGDLS and CDR2 YYNGEE come from the germline V gene. V shed 2 bases and J shed 3 bases, with 14 bases lying between them. The CDR3: CASSVAGGIEETQYF. The CDR3 DNA reads as TGTGCCAGCAGCGTGGCTGGAGGAATTGAAGAGACCCAGTACTTC.

This clone occurred once. The rearrangement links TRBV7-9 to TRBJ2-4; 10 nucleotides align to TRBD1. This CDR3 has 16 residues. The germline gives CDR1 SEHNR, CDR2 FQNEAQ (reference sequence). Germline trimming cut 3 bases from V and 6 bases from J; bases unmatched to any gene: 8. DNA for the CDR3: TGTGCCAGCAGCTTGGTTCCGGGACAGGGGAGAAACATTCAGTACTTC. Translated: CASSLVPGQGRNIQYF.

The chain is built from TRBV7-9 and TRBJ1-6, with TRBD1 matching over 11 bases. The CDR3 contains 19 residues. From germline, CDR1 is SEHNR and CDR2 FQNEAQ (reference sequence). V was clipped by 6 bases and J by 4 bases; unmatched bases: 14. CDR3 residues: CASSFFSGTGGAYNSPLHF. The CDR3 DNA reads as TGTGCCAGCAGTTTCTTTTCCGGGACAGGGGGTGCTTATAATTCACCCCTCCACTTT.

This clone was detected only once. The V call is TRBV9, the J call TRBJ1-6; possibly TRBD1 for D (6 bases). The V and J ends lost 4 bases and 7 bases respectively, with 12 bases between them. The CDR3 loop spans 14 amino acids. Germline loops: CDR1 SGDLS, CDR2 YYNGEE. The CDR3 loop is CASSSTQGNSPLHF. The CDR3 coding sequence is TGTGCCAGCAGCAGTACGCAGGGGAATTCACCCCTCCACTTT.

V is TRBV6-2 or TRBV6-3 and J is TRBJ2-7; 8 nucleotides agree with TRBD1. After removal of 5 bases from V and 0 bases from J, the junction contained 3 bases not matched to a gene. This CDR3 is 14 amino acids long. CDR1 and CDR2 from the germline V gene are MNHEY and SVGEGT. CDR3 nucleotide sequence: TGTGCCAGCAGTGGGACAGGTCCCTCCTACGAGCAGTACTTC. Translating it yields CASSGTGPSYEQYF.

This chain links TRBV30 with TRBJ1-5; D gene unclear. CDR3 length equals 13 residues. Looked up from germline, CDR1 is GTSNPN and CDR2 is SVGIG (reference sequence). The germline V and J ends were trimmed by 0 bases and 4 bases, with 7 bases remaining between them. CDR3 region: CAWSVALNQPQHF. In DNA, the CDR3 is TGTGCCTGGAGTGTAGCTCTGAATCAGCCCCAGCATTTT. The full variable domain, rest sourced from reference TRBV30 and TRBJ1-5, is SQTIHQWPATLVQPVGSPLSLECTVEGTSNPNLYWYRQAAGRGLQLLFYSVGIGQISSEVPQNLSASRPQDRQFILSSKKLLLSDSGFYLCAWSVALNQPQHFGDGTRLSIL.

This chain connects TRBV19 to TRBJ2-7; the D gene is possibly TRBD2 (7 bases). Looked up from germline, CDR1 is LNHDA and CDR2 is SQIVND (reference sequence). The ends were cut back, 1 base at V and 1 base at J, with 20 bases in the middle. The CDR3 has 18 residues. The DNA of the CDR3 is TGTGCCAGTAGTATAGGGACGAGGGGGGGGCTTCCTTCCTACGAGCAGTACTTC. Translating it yields CASSIGTRGGLPSYEQYF.

This rearrangement joins TRBV7-7 to TRBJ2-7; TRBD1 agrees at 7 bases. The V gene's germline CDR1 is SSHAT and CDR2 FNYEAQ (reference sequence). The CDR3 is 17 residues long. V dropped 4 bases and J dropped 1; count of bases not matched to a gene: 13. The DNA for the CDR3 is TGTGCCAGCAGCTCCCGCTCTTCGGACAGGCGGTCCTACGAGCAGTACTTC. Its protein product is CASSSRSSDRRSYEQYF.

V is TRBV11-2 and J is TRBJ1-1; D gene unclear. There are 14 residues in the CDR3. The ends were cut back, 6 bases at V and 2 bases at J, with 13 bases in the middle. Germline V CDR1 and CDR2: SGHAT, FQNNGV. The CDR3 spells CASSRQVGNTEAFF. The CDR3 DNA follows: TGTGCCAGCAGTCGTCAGGTCGGTAACACTGAAGCTTTCTTT.

The rearrangement links TRBV18 to TRBJ2-1; 7 nucleotides line up with TRBD2. CDR1 and CDR2 from the germline V gene are KGHSH and LQKENI. J was trimmed by 5 bases and V by 0 bases; bases with no gene match: 4. The CDR3 runs 15 residues. The CDR3 coding sequence is TGTGCCAGCTCACCACCGGGGGGAGGGCACAATGAGCAGTTCTTC. This gives the protein CASSPPGGGHNEQFF.

V usage is TRBV30 and J usage is TRBJ2-6; maybe TRBD1 (5 bases). V lost 4 bases and J lost 0, with 10 bases in between. Germline CDR1 is GTSNPN and CDR2 is SVGIG (reference sequence). CDR3 size: 15 residues. CDR3 sequence reads: CAWKPRASGANVLTF. CDR3 nucleotides: TGTGCCTGGAAACCCAGGGCCTCTGGGGCCAACGTCCTGACTTTC. The full variable domain, with the rest looked up from reference TRBV30 and TRBJ2-6, is SQTIHQWPATLVQPVGSPLSLECTVEGTSNPNLYWYRQAAGRGLQLLFYSVGIGQISSEVPQNLSASRPQDRQFILSSKKLLLSDSGFYLCAWKPRASGANVLTFGAGSRLTVL.

V and J are TRBV6-2 or TRBV6-3 and TRBJ2-3, with D tentatively TRBD1 (5 bases). Germline CDR1 is MNHEY and CDR2 is SVGEGT. Trimming removed 6 bases from V and 6 bases from J, with 22 bases in between. This CDR3 contains 16 residues. This chain's CDR3 is CASSRQSVGSQDTQYF. The CDR3 DNA follows: TGTGCCAGCAGCCGACAGTCCGTGGGCTCGCAGGATACGCAGTATTTT.

V and J are TRBV3-1 (or the pseudogene TRBV3-2) and TRBJ1-6, with D possibly being TRBD1 (5 bases). The germline V gene has CDR1 LGHDT and CDR2 YNNKEL (reference sequence). Trimming took 3 bases from V and 5 from J, leaving 17 bases between them. This CDR3 comprises 17 residues. This CDR3 is CASSHYPQGGNNSPLHF. As DNA, the CDR3 is TGTGCCAGCAGCCACTACCCCCAGGGTGGGAATAATTCACCCCTCCACTTT.

V is TRBV5-4 and J is TRBJ2-5, with 7 nucleotides matching TRBD2. The germline CDR1 and CDR2 sequences are SGHNT and YYREEE (reference sequence). V gave up 2 bases and J gave up 5 bases; unmatched junction bases: 9. The CDR3 sequence is 15 residues long. In DNA form, the CDR3 reads TGTGCCAGCAGCTTATGGGGGAGGGCCGCGGAGACCCAGTACTTC. As protein: CASSLWGRAAETQYF.

The rearrangement uses TRBV28 and TRBJ2-1, with a weak D call TRBD2 (5 bases). This CDR3 comprises 14 residues. V was pared by 2 bases and J by 5 bases, with 10 bases between. Germline assignment: CDR1 MDHEN and CDR2 SYDVKM. CDR3 loop: CASSLHSANNEQFF. The CDR3 region has the DNA TGTGCCAGCAGTTTACATAGCGCCAACAATGAGCAGTTCTTC.

This rearrangement joins TRBV28 to TRBJ1-2; D gene unclear. The V gene lost 2 bases and the J gene lost 5 bases, with 6 bases spanning the gap. The CDR3 totals 12 residues. Germline V gene data show CDR1 as MDHEN and CDR2 as SYDVKM. The CDR3 nucleotides are TGTGCCAGCAGTTTAGTGGAGTATGGCTACACCTTC. Residues: CASSLVEYGYTF.

The genes are TRBV7-2 and TRBJ2-7; the match to TRBD2 covers 8 bases. The ends lost 5 bases at V and 4 bases at J; junction bases unmatched: 13. Germline values: CDR1 SGHTA, CDR2 FQGNSA. The CDR3 has 16 residues. The CDR3 is CASSLGGGRIEYEQYF. DNA for the CDR3: TGTGCCAGCAGCCTTGGGGGCGGGAGGATAGAGTACGAGCAGTACTTC. Using reference TRBV7-2 and TRBJ2-7 for the parts outside the CDR3, the full variable domain is GAGVSQSPSNKVTEKGKDVELRCDPISGHTALYWYRQSLGQGLEFLIYFQGNSAPDKSGLPSDRFSAERTGGSVSTLTIQRTQQEDSAVYLCASSLGGGRIEYEQYFGPGTRLTVT.

The chain joins TRBV19 to TRBJ2-1; 10 nucleotides agree with TRBD2. V trimming: 1 base; J trimming: 7 bases; junction bases outside the gene matches: 10. This CDR3 region has 17 residues. Germline CDR1 and CDR2: LNHDA and SQIVND (reference sequence). In DNA, the CDR3 is TGTGCCAGTAGTATAGTCGGCCCACTAGCGGGAAGAAATGAGCAGTTCTTC. Translating it yields CASSIVGPLAGRNEQFF.

This clone was seen only once. V and J are TRBV30 and TRBJ2-3; TRBD2 aligns across 9 bases. Trimming cost V 5 bases and J 4 bases; bases outside gene matches: 16. The germline gives CDR1 GTSNPN, CDR2 SVGIG (reference sequence). CDR3 length: 17 residues. The CDR3 protein is CAWGEGAGGPGADTQYF. The CDR3, as DNA: TGTGCCTGGGGGGAGGGAGCGGGAGGCCCAGGGGCAGATACGCAGTATTTT.

The gene calls are TRBV6-5 and TRBJ1-1, with 7 bases matching TRBD1. The CDR3 has 14 amino acids. Germline V gene lookup returns CDR1 MNHEY and CDR2 SVGAGI. After removal of 2 bases from V and 4 bases from J, the junction contained 4 bases not matched to a gene. Written as DNA, the CDR3 is TGTGCCAGCAGTTACCGGCAGGGGGGCACTGAAGCTTTCTTT. Protein sequence: CASSYRQGGTEAFF.

The CDR3 region is CASSLRTSGTYNEQFF. CDR3 bases: TGTGCCAGCAGCTTGAGGACTAGCGGGACCTACAATGAGCAGTTCTTC. The chain uses TRBV5-6 and TRBJ2-1; 12 positions match TRBD2. The V gene's germline CDR1 is SGHDT and CDR2 YYEEEE. V was clipped by 1 base and J by 2 bases; unmatched bases: 1. CDR3 length: 16 residues.